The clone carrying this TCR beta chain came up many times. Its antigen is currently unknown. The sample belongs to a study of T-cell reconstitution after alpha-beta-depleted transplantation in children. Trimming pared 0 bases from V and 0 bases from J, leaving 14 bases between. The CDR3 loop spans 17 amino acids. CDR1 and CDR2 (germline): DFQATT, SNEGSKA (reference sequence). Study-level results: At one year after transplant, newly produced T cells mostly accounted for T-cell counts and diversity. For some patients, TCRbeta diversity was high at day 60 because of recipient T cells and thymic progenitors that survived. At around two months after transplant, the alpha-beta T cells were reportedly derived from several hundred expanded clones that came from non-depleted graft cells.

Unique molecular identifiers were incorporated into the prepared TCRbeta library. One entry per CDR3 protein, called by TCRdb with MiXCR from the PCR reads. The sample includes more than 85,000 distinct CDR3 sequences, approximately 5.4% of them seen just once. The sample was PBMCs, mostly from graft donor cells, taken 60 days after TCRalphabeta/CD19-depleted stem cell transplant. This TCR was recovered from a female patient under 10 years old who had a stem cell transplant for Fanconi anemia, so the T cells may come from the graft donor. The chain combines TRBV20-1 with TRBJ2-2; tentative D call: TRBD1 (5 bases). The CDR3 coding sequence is TGCAGTGCTAGAGATGGTGGCAGGGTCGCGAACACCGGGGAGCTGTTTTTT. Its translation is CSARDGGRVANTGELFF.